A single sample is the source of the 13 T cell receptor beta chains below, sequenced in a study of blood T cell repertoires in COVID-19. This table comes from immunoSEQ multiplex PCR, and its TCRdb copy is limited to in-frame clones, with some not included. The table records 180,000 or so clones, almost 90% of them present only once. The sequenced material came from peripheral blood. The receptors stem from a man younger than 35 with active or convalescent COVID-19.

This chain joins TRBV5-1 and TRBJ2-1, with 8 bases identical to TRBD1. CDR1 is SGHRS, CDR2 YFSETQ, per germline. This CDR3 has 15 amino acids. Trimming removed 2 bases from V and 9 bases from J; junction bases left unmatched: 10. This CDR3 reads CASSFGQGAGGEQFF. CDR3 DNA: TGCGCCAGCAGCTTTGGCCAGGGGGCTGGGGGTGAGCAGTTCTTC. The full variable domain, rest sourced from reference TRBV5-1 and TRBJ2-1, is KAGVTQTPRYLIKTRGQQVTLSCSPISGHRSVSWYQQTPGQGLQFLFEYFSETQRNKGNFPGRFSGRQFSNSRSEMNVSTLELGDSALYLCASSFGQGAGGEQFFGPGTRLTVL.

The chain links TRBV11-1 to TRBJ2-2; 7 bases are a match to TRBD1. With 4 bases clipped from V and 0 bases from J, the junction kept 2 bases outside the gene matches. The CDR3 has 15 residues. CDR1 and CDR2 (germline): SGHAT, FQDESV (reference sequence). The CDR3 DNA reads as TGTGCCAGCAGCTCCGGGACAGCGAACACCGGGGAGCTGTTTTTT. Its translation: CASSSGTANTGELFF.

The V call is TRBV4-1, the J call TRBJ1-1, with 12 nucleotides matching TRBD1. This CDR3 spans 16 amino acids. Trimming cost V 1 base and J 5 bases; bases outside gene matches: 5. Per germline, CDR1 MGHRA and CDR2 YSYEKL. The CDR3 nucleotides read TGCGCCAGCAGCCAAGGGGACAGGGGGCTTCAGACTGAAGCTTTCTTT. This codes for CASSQGDRGLQTEAFF.

The chain uses TRBV11-2 and TRBJ2-1; no firm D call. The germline V gene has CDR1 SGHAT and CDR2 FQNNGV. The V end was cut by 2 bases, the J end by 6 bases, with 11 bases between. The CDR3 contains 14 residues. This CDR3 is CASSLLGMTNEQFF. The CDR3 coding sequence is TGTGCCAGCAGCTTATTGGGCATGACCAATGAGCAGTTCTTC.

The chain recombines TRBV4-2 with TRBJ1-6, with D unclear. V lost 4 bases and J lost 0, with 7 bases in between. Germline V CDR1 and CDR2: LGHNA, YNFKEQ. The CDR3 covers 15 residues. Written as DNA, the CDR3 is TGTGCCAGCAGCCTTCCTCCCTCCTATAATTCACCCCTCCACTTT. Its translation is CASSLPPSYNSPLHF.

This clone was seen once. This CDR3 reads CASAGEYQETQYF. In DNA, the CDR3 is TGTGCCAGTGCCGGGGAATACCAAGAGACCCAGTACTTC. The chain joins TRBV6-5 to TRBJ2-5, with D possibly being TRBD2 (5 bases). V was shortened by 9 bases and J by 0 bases, with 11 bases between the two germline ends. The CDR3 runs 13 residues. Germline V CDR1 and CDR2: MNHEY, SVGAGI.

V is TRBV19 and J is TRBJ2-1; 10 bases line up with TRBD2. The CDR3 extends over 17 amino acids. The junction had 12 bases not matched to a gene; V was cut back by 5 bases and J by 5 bases. CDR1 and CDR2 (germline): LNHDA, SQIVND (reference sequence). The CDR3 here is CASSQRGGLAGDNEQFF. In DNA form, the CDR3 reads TGTGCCAGTAGTCAAAGGGGGGGGCTAGCGGGAGACAATGAGCAGTTCTTC.

The chain carries TRBV9 and TRBJ2-1, with 9 bases aligning to TRBD1. The V gene end was trimmed by 3 bases and the J gene end by 3 bases; junction bases not matched to a gene: 4. The CDR3 runs 15 residues. CDR1 is SGDLS and CDR2 is YYNGEE in the germline V gene. The chain's CDR3 is CASSAMTGGYNEQFF. In DNA form, the CDR3 reads TGTGCCAGCAGCGCAATGACAGGGGGCTACAATGAGCAGTTCTTC. Combining the CDR3 with reference TRBV9 and TRBJ2-1 gives the whole variable domain DSGVTQTPKHLITATGQRVTLRCSPRSGDLSVYWYQQSLDQGLQFLIQYYNGEERAKGNILERFSAQQFPDLHSELNLSSLELGDSALYFCASSAMTGGYNEQFFGPGTRLTVL.

This chain uses TRBV18 with TRBJ1-1, with D unresolved. This CDR3 has 12 residues. The V gene lost 2 bases and the J gene lost 7 bases, with 8 bases spanning the gap. Germline assignment: CDR1 KGHSH and CDR2 LQKENI. CDR3 coding DNA: TGTGCCAGCTCACCAGCGACTATTGAAGCTTTCTTT. Translation gives CASSPATIEAFF.

The chain uses TRBV29-1 and TRBJ2-3; 9 bases line up with TRBD1. V was clipped by 6 bases and J by 1 base; unmatched bases: 8. Germline values: CDR1 SQVTM, CDR2 ANQGSEA. CDR3 length: 15 residues. The CDR3 sequence is CSVGSRQGGTDTQYF. The CDR3 DNA follows: TGCAGCGTCGGAAGCCGACAGGGGGGCACAGATACGCAGTATTTT.

V gene TRBV2 combines with J gene TRBJ2-2, with 7 nucleotides matching TRBD1. This CDR3 comprises 16 residues. Trimming took 8 bases from V and 5 from J; bases not matched to a gene: 14. CDR1 is SNHLY and CDR2 is FYNNEI in the germline V gene. CDR3 bases: TGTGCCAGCCTTCCTGGTTGGGCAGGGGGAACCGGGGAGCTGTTTTTT. Amino acid sequence: CASLPGWAGGTGELFF.

The CDR3 DNA reads TGCGCCAGCAGCCGTGGGACAGGAGTTATGAACACTGAAGCTTTCTTT. This codes for CASSRGTGVMNTEAFF. The V call is TRBV4-1, the J call TRBJ1-1; 8 nucleotides agree with TRBD1. This CDR3 contains 16 residues. J was trimmed by 0 bases and V by 4 bases; bases with no gene match: 7. Germline CDR1 reads MGHRA; CDR2 reads YSYEKL.

The chain has TRBV27 and TRBJ1-2, with TRBD1 matching over 8 bases. The CDR3 runs 15 residues. Trimming took 5 bases from V and 5 from J; bases not matched to a gene: 10. From germline, CDR1 is MNHEY and CDR2 SMNVEV (reference sequence). CDR3 in amino acids: CASSPRTGIRYGYTF. Here the CDR3 DNA reads TGTGCCAGCAGTCCCCGGACAGGGATTCGATATGGCTACACCTTC.